Below are 12 T cell receptor beta chains sequenced from a single sample in a study of response to subunit inactivated influenza vaccine. TCRdb reanalysed the RT-PCR reads using MiXCR and keeps one entry per CDR3 protein. The table lists 600,000 to 850,000 distinct CDR3 sequences, less than 15% of them singletons. The input for sequencing was PBMCs from blood, taken less than 15 days before vaccination. Receptors originate from a man aged 45 to 65 who received an inactivated influenza vaccine.

The chain carries TRBV5-1 and TRBJ2-6; 9 bases are shared with TRBD1. The CDR3 runs to 17 residues. V shed 4 bases, J shed 0 bases, and the junction held 5 bases outside the gene matches. The germline V gene has CDR1 SGHRS and CDR2 YFSETQ. CDR3 sequence reads: CASSRTGESSGANVLTF. The DNA for the CDR3 is TGCGCCAGCAGCCGGACAGGGGAAAGCTCTGGGGCCAACGTCCTGACTTTC.

The CDR3 spells CASSLEGGAEETQYF. The CDR3 bases are TGTGCCAGCAGCTTGGAAGGGGGCGCTGAGGAGACCCAGTACTTC. The chain recombines TRBV5-6 with TRBJ2-5, with 7 bases fitting TRBD1. This CDR3 has 15 residues. V shed 0 bases, J shed 5 bases, and the junction held 7 bases outside the gene matches. Germline-derived CDR1 and CDR2 are SGHDT and YYEEEE.

V and J are TRBV25-1 and TRBJ2-1; the D is unclear. The V gene's germline CDR1 is MGHDK and CDR2 SYGVNS. The V end was cut by 3 bases, the J end by 1 base, with 4 bases between. There are 13 residues in the CDR3. CDR3 region: CASSEDSYNEQFF. DNA of the CDR3: TGTGCCAGCAGTGAGGATTCCTACAATGAGCAGTTCTTC.

CDR3 coding DNA: TGTGCCAGTGACGGACCCTTTTTCGAGCAGTACTTC. As protein: CASDGPFFEQYF. The rearrangement joins TRBV19 to TRBJ2-7; D is unresolved. Germline lookup yields CDR1 LNHDA and CDR2 SQIVND (reference sequence). The CDR3 length is 12 residues. V lost 8 bases and J 6 bases, leaving 14 bases between the germline ends. The full variable domain, rest sourced from reference TRBV19 and TRBJ2-7, is DGGITQSPKYLFRKEGQNVTLSCEQNLNHDAMYWYRQDPGQGLRLIYYSQIVNDFQKGDIAEGYSVSREKKESFPLTVTSAQKNPTAFYLCASDGPFFEQYFGPGTRLTVT.

This clonotype was detected a few times. The rearrangement joins TRBV5-1 to TRBJ2-1; D is unresolved. Germline assignment: CDR1 SGHRS and CDR2 YFSETQ. The CDR3 spans 14 residues. V lost 0 bases and J 3 bases, leaving 7 bases between the germline ends. CDR3 sequence: CASSLDSDYNEQFF. CDR3 bases: TGCGCCAGCAGCTTGGATTCGGACTACAATGAGCAGTTCTTC.

This clonotype was counted ten times or more. The chain uses TRBV3-1 and TRBJ2-1; TRBD1 aligns across 9 bases. J lost 4 bases, V lost 3 bases, and 4 bases had no gene match. The CDR3 contains 15 residues. Looked up from germline, CDR1 is LGHDT and CDR2 is YNNKEL (reference sequence). CDR3 residues: CASSHGTGTYNEQFF. The CDR3 region has the DNA TGTGCCAGCAGCCACGGGACAGGGACTTACAATGAGCAGTTCTTC.

In this sample, this clonotype turned up a few times. J is TRBJ2-1 and V is TRBV6-1; D possibly uses TRBD1 or TRBD2 (6 bases each). V gave up 10 bases and J gave up 7 bases, with 20 bases separating them. Looked up from germline, CDR1 is MNHNS and CDR2 is SASEGT. CDR3 size: 14 residues. The CDR3 DNA follows: TGTGCCACCACCCTCGGGGGCGTTGGAAATGAGCAGTTCTTC. Its translation: CATTLGGVGNEQFF.

This clonotype was seen a few times. The rearrangement links TRBV6-1 to TRBJ1-1, with 10 bases identical to TRBD1. Germline values: CDR1 MNHNS, CDR2 SASEGT. The CDR3 spans 17 residues. Unmatched junction bases numbered 10, after V lost 2 bases and J lost 4 bases. The CDR3 reads CASSEHPPGQGITEAFF. In DNA, the CDR3 is TGTGCCAGCAGTGAACATCCCCCGGGACAGGGGATCACTGAAGCTTTCTTT.

The table lists this clonotype with a few counts. V and J are TRBV6-5 and TRBJ1-6, with D tentatively TRBD1 (6 bases). The CDR3 length is 15 residues. With 0 bases removed from V and 7 bases from J, the gap between germline ends came to 10 bases. Germline values: CDR1 MNHEY, CDR2 SVGAGI. CDR3 nucleotide sequence: TGTGCCAGCAGTTACTCCCAGGGGTCCAATTCACCCCTCCACTTT. It is translated as CASSYSQGSNSPLHF.

This chain links TRBV29-1 with TRBJ2-7; 9 bases map to TRBD1. The germline V gene has CDR1 SQVTM and CDR2 ANQGSEA. There are 13 residues in the CDR3. The J segment lost 7 bases and the V segment lost 4 bases, leaving 8 bases of the junction unmatched. The DNA of the CDR3 is TGCAGCGTTGCGTACGGGACAGGGTGGGAGCAGTACTTC. This translates into CSVAYGTGWEQYF.

Only a few counts were recorded for this clonotype. The CDR3 here is CASSVAASFTLHEQYF. The CDR3 nucleotides read TGTGCCAGCAGCGTAGCTGCATCGTTCACTCTACACGAGCAGTACTTC. The chain combines TRBV9 with TRBJ2-7; D call uncertain. Looked up from germline, CDR1 is SGDLS and CDR2 is YYNGEE. The CDR3 has 16 residues. Trimming removed 0 bases from V and 5 bases from J, with 18 bases in between. The full variable domain, with the rest looked up from reference TRBV9 and TRBJ2-7, is DSGVTQTPKHLITATGQRVTLRCSPRSGDLSVYWYQQSLDQGLQFLIQYYNGEERAKGNILERFSAQQFPDLHSELNLSSLELGDSALYFCASSVAASFTLHEQYFGPGTRLTVT.

This clonotype was seen a few times. The chain has TRBV6-2 or TRBV6-3 and TRBJ1-1; no reliable D call. Germline V gives CDR1 MNHEY, CDR2 SVGEGT. CDR3 size: 15 residues. V dropped 3 bases and J dropped 0 bases, with 11 bases sitting between them. CDR3 region: CASSYGLNMNTEAFF. CDR3 nucleotides: TGTGCCAGCAGTTATGGACTCAACATGAACACTGAAGCTTTCTTT.